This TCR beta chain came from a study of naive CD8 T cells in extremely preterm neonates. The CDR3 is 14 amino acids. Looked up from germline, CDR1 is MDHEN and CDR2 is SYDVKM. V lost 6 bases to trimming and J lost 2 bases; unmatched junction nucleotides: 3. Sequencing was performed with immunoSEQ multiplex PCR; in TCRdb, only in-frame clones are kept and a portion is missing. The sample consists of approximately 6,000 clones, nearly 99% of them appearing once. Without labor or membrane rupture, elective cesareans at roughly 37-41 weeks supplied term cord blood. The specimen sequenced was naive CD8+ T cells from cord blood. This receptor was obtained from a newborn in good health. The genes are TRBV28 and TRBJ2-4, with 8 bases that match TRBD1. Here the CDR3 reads CASRTGDPKNIQYF. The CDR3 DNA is TGTGCCAGCAGGACAGGGGATCCCAAAAACATTCAGTACTTC. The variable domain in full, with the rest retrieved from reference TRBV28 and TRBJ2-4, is DVKVTQSSRYLVKRTGEKVFLECVQDMDHENMFWYRQDPGLGLRLIYFSYDVKMKEKGDIPEGYSVSREKKERFSLILESASTNQTSMYLCASRTGDPKNIQYFGAGTRLSVL.